This T cell receptor beta chain stems from a study of beta chain features in type 1 diabetes. This clone has a handful of counts. Its antigen remains unknown. Notes on the study in general: Among patients with Type 1 diabetes, TCRB CDR3s were moderately but significantly shorter in every one of the four CD4+ subsets. Insertions at VDJ junctions were less frequent in type 1 diabetes patients. These patients also deleted more nucleotides at the same junctions.

Every isolated RNA sample was fully reverse transcribed, so sequencing captured expressed TCRB transcripts. Deep immunoSEQ sequencing covered naive, central memory and regulatory T cell samples. Repertoires were generated with immunoSEQ multiplex PCR, while TCRdb's copy carries only in-frame clones and drops some. The repertoire holds around 250,000 clones, with 25% to 30% as singletons. Germline V gene data show CDR1 as GTSNPN and CDR2 as SVGIG (reference sequence). The CDR3 totals 14 residues. The trim removed 2 bases at V and 4 bases at J, leaving 2 bases unmatched. Sequenced input: central memory CD4+ T cells from blood. The receptor was isolated from a man aged 25-40 years in good health. The chain joins TRBV30 to TRBJ2-1, with 10 bases lining up with TRBD2. The CDR3 nucleotides read TGTGCCTGGAGTACTAGCGGGACATACAATGAGCAGTTCTTC. Translating it yields CAWSTSGTYNEQFF.